This is a list of T cell receptor beta chains from one sample in a study of blood T cell repertoires in COVID-19. Some clones are missing from TCRdb's copy, which holds only in-frame ones; the method was immunoSEQ multiplex PCR. The data hold roughly 250,000 clones, with 81% observed a single time. Sequenced: peripheral blood. Receptors were obtained from a woman aged 55-75 years with active or convalescent COVID-19. The CDR3 runs from the conserved cysteine through the conserved F or W. Each record gives: V gene, CDR3 length, J gene, CDR3 protein.

>TRBV19|16|TRBJ1-1
CASSSPKGHQNTEAFF
>TRBV4-2|15|TRBJ1-2
CASSQGQLGDYGYTF
>TRBV5-6|14|TRBJ1-2
CASSPGGGGYGYTF
>TRBV30|14|TRBJ2-2
CAWRGDSNTGELFF
>TRBV28|16|TRBJ1-2
CASSLVTGGVAHGYTF
>TRBV5-1|15|TRBJ2-7
CASSLVSLGAYEQYF
>TRBV4-3|19|TRBJ1-4
CASSQDRVTTGEVGEKLFF
>TRBV7-2|15|TRBJ2-5
CASSQLAGAQETQYF
>TRBV5-1|15|TRBJ2-3
CASSGSGLVADTQYF
>TRBV27|15|TRBJ1-1
CASSPRQGGNTEAFF
>TRBV20-1|11|TRBJ2-5
CSAGRGETQYF
>TRBV19|16|TRBJ2-2
CASSDRDRVNTGELFF
>TRBV19|14|TRBJ2-3
CASRRQGSTDTQYF
>TRBV5-1|15|TRBJ1-1
CASSPTGGEGTEAFF
>TRBV5-6|14|TRBJ1-4
CASSAGQNNEKLFF
>TRBV28|15|TRBJ2-7
CASSLGDNYSYEQYF
>TRBV7-9|14|TRBJ2-1
CASSQQTPSYEQFF
>TRBV5-4|14|TRBJ2-7
CASSSRDSSYEQYF
>TRBV6-4|13|TRBJ2-3
CASSKFSTDTQYF
>TRBV28|15|TRBJ2-7
CASRSRTGISYEQYF
>TRBV25-1|15|TRBJ1-4
CASSEQQGTNEKLFF
>TRBV5-6|14|TRBJ1-2
CASSLVQGTGGYTF
>TRBV9|16|TRBJ1-4
CASSVNRDRGNEKLFF
>TRBV2|15|TRBJ1-5
CASHLGGTVNQPQHF
>TRBV19|15|TRBJ1-3
CASSILAGSGNTIYF
>TRBV9|15|TRBJ1-1
CASSPQGPANTEAFF
>TRBV5-6|17|TRBJ2-3
CASSRTSGGRSTDTQYF
>TRBV11-2|16|TRBJ1-5
CASSLDGRGGNQPQHF
>TRBV5-6|13|TRBJ1-2
CASSFGLNYGYTF
>TRBV18|16|TRBJ2-7
CASSLTYLWTRDEQYF
>TRBV4-2|14|TRBJ2-1
CASSQERRNNEQFF
>TRBV5-1|15|TRBJ2-5
CASSFRTGDQETQYF
>TRBV12-3/TRBV12-4|13|TRBJ1-2
CASRSGGNYGYTF
>TRBV11-2|11|TRBJ1-2
CASSEGQAGAF
>TRBV6-5|12|TRBJ1-1
CASSYRNTEAFF
>TRBV2|13|TRBJ1-1
CASTGQGATEAFF
>TRBV5-6|14|TRBJ2-7
CASSWTGGTYEQYF
>TRBV2|15|TRBJ1-4
CASSDPAGASEKLFF
>TRBV7-9|14|TRBJ2-7
CASSLGQVRREQYF
>TRBV6-5|14|TRBJ1-2
CASRATGSGYGYTF